Below, 3 T cell receptor beta chains from the same sample are listed, as sequenced in a study of shared clonotypes between healthy human individuals. Only in-frame clones appear in the TCRdb table, and some are missing; sequencing was by immunoSEQ multiplex PCR. This table holds more than 2 million clones, approximately 96% found once. The sample consisted of naive CD4+ T cells sorted from blood. Subset: CD45RA+ positively selected. The receptors originated from a man aged 18 to 30 in good health.

V is TRBV5-4 and J is TRBJ2-7; the match to TRBD1 covers 9 bases. The CDR3 spans 15 residues. The V gene's germline CDR1 is SGHNT and CDR2 YYREEE (reference sequence). The junction had 5 bases not matched to a gene; V was cut back by 2 bases and J by 2 bases. The CDR3 sequence: CASSFRDRAPYEQYF. CDR3 DNA: TGTGCCAGCAGCTTCCGGGACAGGGCCCCCTACGAGCAGTACTTC.

The V call is TRBV4-1, the J call TRBJ1-6; unclear D gene. The CDR3 has 15 amino acids. The V end lost 1 base, the J end lost 6 bases, and 10 bases lay between the germline ends. From germline, CDR1 is MGHRA and CDR2 YSYEKL. CDR3 sequence reads: CASSQVITANSPLHF. CDR3 DNA sequence: TGCGCCAGCAGCCAAGTAATCACCGCTAATTCACCCCTCCACTTT.

About this clone: Other DNA sequences within the sample encode an identical CDR3. This chain joins TRBV5-1 and TRBJ1-4; D is ambiguous. The CDR3 contains 14 residues. V was pared by 4 bases and J by 0 bases, with 7 bases between. CDR1 SGHRS and CDR2 YFSETQ come from the germline V gene. The CDR3: CASSLTATNEKLFF. The CDR3 DNA sequence: TGCGCCAGCAGCCTGACGGCAACTAATGAAAAACTGTTTTTT.